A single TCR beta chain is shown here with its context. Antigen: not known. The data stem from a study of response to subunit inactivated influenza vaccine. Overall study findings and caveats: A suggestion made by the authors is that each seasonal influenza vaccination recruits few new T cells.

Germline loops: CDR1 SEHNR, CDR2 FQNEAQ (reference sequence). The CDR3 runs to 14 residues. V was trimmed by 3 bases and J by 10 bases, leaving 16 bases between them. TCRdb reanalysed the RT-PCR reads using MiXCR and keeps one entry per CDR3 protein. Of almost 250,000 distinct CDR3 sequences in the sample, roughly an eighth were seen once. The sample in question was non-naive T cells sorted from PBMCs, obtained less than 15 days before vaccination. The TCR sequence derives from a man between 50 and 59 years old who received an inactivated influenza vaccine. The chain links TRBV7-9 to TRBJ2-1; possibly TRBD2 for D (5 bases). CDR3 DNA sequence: TGTGCCAGCAGCTTGGAGGTCTCAGCAATAGAGCAGTTCTTC. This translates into CASSLEVSAIEQFF.